The rows below give T cell receptor beta chains drawn from one sample of a study of cytomegalovirus exposure and HLA in healthy donors. Only in-frame clones appear in the TCRdb table, and some are missing; sequencing was by immunoSEQ multiplex PCR. Among 80,000 to 100,000 clones listed, around 77% were seen once. The sequenced sample was PBMCs. The source is a middle-aged man in good health and CMV-seronegative. Both conserved end residues are part of each CDR3. A D gene is named only where the DNA matches it firmly. Clone size is stated in some rows and not others, as once, few, many or a class when expanded.

d_gene: -; abundance: -; v_gene: TRBV30; j_gene: TRBJ1-4; CDR3aa: CAWRRTEMGEKLFF; CDR3nt: TGTGCCTGGAGAAGGACAGAAATGGGGGAAAAACTGTTTTTT
d_gene: -; abundance: -; v_gene: TRBV19; j_gene: TRBJ2-3; CDR3aa: CASTAARSTDTQYF; CDR3nt: TGTGCCAGTACTGCGGCCCGGTCCACAGATACGCAGTATTTT
d_gene: -; abundance: -; v_gene: TRBV27; j_gene: TRBJ2-7; CDR3aa: CASSLSTGYPSYEQYF; CDR3nt: TGTGCCAGCAGTTTGTCTACAGGGTATCCCTCCTACGAGCAGTACTTC
d_gene: TRBD1; abundance: -; v_gene: TRBV5-8; j_gene: TRBJ1-4; CDR3aa: CASSRWTGGGEKLFF; CDR3nt: TGTGCCAGCAGCCGTTGGACAGGGGGAGGCGAAAAACTGTTTTTT
d_gene: TRBD1; abundance: -; v_gene: TRBV19; j_gene: TRBJ1-4; CDR3aa: CASSIDSGGTEKLFF; CDR3nt: TGTGCCAGTAGTATAGACTCAGGGGGCACTGAAAAACTGTTTTTT
d_gene: -; abundance: -; v_gene: TRBV18; j_gene: TRBJ2-3; CDR3aa: CASSPQQGSTDTQYF; CDR3nt: TGTGCCAGCTCACCACAACAGGGCAGCACAGATACGCAGTATTTT
d_gene: -; abundance: -; v_gene: TRBV7-3; j_gene: TRBJ1-1; CDR3aa: CASSLMGSGTEAFF; CDR3nt: TGTGCCAGCAGCTTAATGGGGAGCGGGACTGAAGCTTTCTTT
d_gene: TRBD2; abundance: -; v_gene: TRBV5-1; j_gene: TRBJ2-3; CDR3aa: CASSLAGTSGRGRTDTQYF; CDR3nt: TGCGCCAGCAGTCTAGCCGGGACTAGCGGGAGGGGGCGCACAGATACGCAGTATTTT
d_gene: TRBD2; abundance: -; v_gene: TRBV28; j_gene: TRBJ2-7; CDR3aa: CANGASGSYEQYF; CDR3nt: TGTGCCAACGGGGCTAGCGGTTCCTACGAGCAGTACTTC
d_gene: -; abundance: -; v_gene: TRBV25-1; j_gene: TRBJ1-1; CDR3aa: CASSEKNGGAFF; CDR3nt: TGTGCCAGCAGTGAGAAAAACGGGGGGGCTTTCTTT
d_gene: -; abundance: -; v_gene: TRBV10-1; j_gene: TRBJ1-6; CDR3aa: CASSESWKADSPLHF; CDR3nt: TGCGCCAGCAGTGAGTCGTGGAAAGCGGATTCACCCCTCCACTTT
d_gene: TRBD2; abundance: few; v_gene: TRBV30; j_gene: TRBJ2-7; CDR3aa: CAWKRLAGGYEQYF; CDR3nt: TGTGCCTGGAAGCGACTAGCGGGGGGTTACGAGCAGTACTTC
d_gene: TRBD2; abundance: -; v_gene: TRBV2; j_gene: TRBJ2-7; CDR3aa: CASSEALGLAGGNYEQYF; CDR3nt: TGTGCCAGCAGTGAAGCGCTGGGACTAGCGGGAGGAAACTACGAGCAGTACTTC
d_gene: -; abundance: few; v_gene: TRBV11-2; j_gene: TRBJ2-7; CDR3aa: CASSLERVLEQYF; CDR3nt: TGTGCCAGCAGCTTAGAGAGAGTTCTCGAGCAGTACTTC
d_gene: TRBD2; abundance: many; v_gene: TRBV6-5; j_gene: TRBJ2-1; CDR3aa: CASSQRENNEQFF; CDR3nt: TGTGCCAGCAGTCAGCGGGAGAACAATGAGCAGTTCTTC
d_gene: TRBD1; abundance: -; v_gene: TRBV10-3; j_gene: TRBJ2-3; CDR3aa: CAISDRGQGTDTQYF; CDR3nt: TGTGCCATCAGTGATCGAGGACAGGGGACAGATACGCAGTATTTT
d_gene: TRBD1; abundance: once; v_gene: TRBV29-1; j_gene: TRBJ1-1; CDR3aa: CSGTGGWNTEAFF; CDR3nt: TGCAGCGGTACAGGGGGCTGGAACACTGAAGCTTTCTTT
d_gene: -; abundance: -; v_gene: TRBV15; j_gene: TRBJ2-1; CDR3aa: CATSRDIGLGNEQFF; CDR3nt: TGTGCCACCAGCAGAGATATCGGACTTGGAAATGAGCAGTTCTTC
d_gene: TRBD1; abundance: -; v_gene: TRBV27; j_gene: TRBJ1-4; CDR3aa: CASTLRAGGLTNEKLFF; CDR3nt: TGTGCCAGCACTTTAAGGGCAGGGGGCCTAACTAATGAAAAACTGTTTTTT
d_gene: -; abundance: -; v_gene: TRBV19; j_gene: TRBJ2-1; CDR3aa: CASSITLRSYNEQFF; CDR3nt: TGTGCCAGTAGTATCACACTACGCTCCTACAATGAGCAGTTCTTC
d_gene: -; abundance: -; v_gene: TRBV4-2; j_gene: TRBJ2-7; CDR3aa: CASSQGEVAKYEQYF; CDR3nt: TGTGCCAGCAGCCAAGGGGAAGTAGCGAAATACGAGCAGTACTTC
d_gene: -; abundance: few; v_gene: TRBV5-4; j_gene: TRBJ2-2; CDR3aa: CASSLGFRGAANTGELFF; CDR3nt: TGTGCCAGCAGCTTGGGTTTTCGGGGGGCAGCCAACACCGGGGAGCTGTTTTTT
d_gene: -; abundance: -; v_gene: TRBV4-1; j_gene: TRBJ2-3; CDR3aa: CASSLRHSSTDTQYF; CDR3nt: TGCGCCAGCAGCCTCCGACATAGTAGCACAGATACGCAGTATTTT
d_gene: TRBD1; abundance: -; v_gene: TRBV28; j_gene: TRBJ1-2; CDR3aa: CASTPRDRHLYGYTF; CDR3nt: TGTGCCAGCACCCCCAGGGACAGACACCTCTATGGCTACACCTTC
d_gene: TRBD1; abundance: few; v_gene: TRBV19; j_gene: TRBJ2-1; CDR3aa: CASSISAGGNEQFF; CDR3nt: TGTGCCAGTAGTATAAGTGCAGGGGGCAATGAGCAGTTCTTC
d_gene: TRBD2; abundance: -; v_gene: TRBV5-6; j_gene: TRBJ2-1; CDR3aa: CASSPLRGSGGAHEQFF; CDR3nt: TGTGCCAGCAGCCCCCTTCGGGGTAGCGGGGGGGCCCATGAGCAGTTCTTC
d_gene: TRBD2; abundance: -; v_gene: TRBV7-8; j_gene: TRBJ2-1; CDR3aa: CASSLVLAGFNEQFF; CDR3nt: TGTGCCAGCAGCTTAGTACTAGCGGGGTTCAATGAGCAGTTCTTC
d_gene: TRBD2; abundance: -; v_gene: TRBV4-1; j_gene: TRBJ2-7; CDR3aa: CASSQGGGSYEQYF; CDR3nt: TGCGCCAGCAGCCAAGGCGGGGGATCCTACGAGCAGTACTTC
d_gene: TRBD1; abundance: -; v_gene: TRBV30; j_gene: TRBJ2-3; CDR3aa: CAWGQGTDTQYF; CDR3nt: TGTGCCTGGGGACAGGGCACAGATACGCAGTATTTT
d_gene: -; abundance: -; v_gene: TRBV28; j_gene: TRBJ2-2; CDR3aa: CGLRGNTGELFF; CDR3nt: TGCGGCCTTAGGGGGAACACCGGGGAGCTGTTTTTT
d_gene: -; abundance: few; v_gene: TRBV5-6; j_gene: TRBJ2-7; CDR3aa: CASSPRQTYEQYF; CDR3nt: TGTGCCAGCAGTCCCAGACAGACCTACGAGCAGTACTTC
d_gene: TRBD1; abundance: few; v_gene: TRBV4-1; j_gene: TRBJ1-1; CDR3aa: CASSRGQGSNTEAFF; CDR3nt: TGCGCCAGCAGCCGAGGACAGGGATCGAACACTGAAGCTTTCTTT
d_gene: -; abundance: -; v_gene: TRBV6-1; j_gene: TRBJ2-3; CDR3aa: CASRNSRSSTDTQYF; CDR3nt: TGTGCCAGCAGAAACAGTAGATCTAGCACAGATACGCAGTATTTT
d_gene: -; abundance: -; v_gene: TRBV21-1; j_gene: TRBJ2-7; CDR3aa: CASSKPGLGEGYEQYF; CDR3nt: TGTGCCAGCAGCAAGCCGGGACTAGGAGAGGGTTACGAGCAGTACTTC
d_gene: TRBD2; abundance: -; v_gene: TRBV11-1; j_gene: TRBJ2-1; CDR3aa: CASSSLAGAHNEQFF; CDR3nt: TGTGCCAGCAGCTCTCTAGCGGGGGCACACAATGAGCAGTTCTTC
d_gene: TRBD1; abundance: -; v_gene: TRBV29-1; j_gene: TRBJ1-2; CDR3aa: CSAQTGGFGYGYTF; CDR3nt: TGCAGCGCCCAAACAGGGGGCTTTGGGTATGGCTACACCTTC
d_gene: TRBD1; abundance: -; v_gene: TRBV5-1; j_gene: TRBJ2-5; CDR3aa: CASSLVDRVVETQYF; CDR3nt: TGCGCCAGCAGCCTGGTGGACAGGGTAGTTGAGACCCAGTACTTC
d_gene: TRBD1; abundance: -; v_gene: TRBV5-6; j_gene: TRBJ2-7; CDR3aa: CASSTMGQPIHEQYF; CDR3nt: TGTGCCAGCAGCACCATGGGACAGCCGATCCACGAGCAGTACTTC
d_gene: -; abundance: -; v_gene: TRBV5-1; j_gene: TRBJ2-7; CDR3aa: CASSLVAVSYEQYF; CDR3nt: TGCGCCAGCAGCTTGGTGGCGGTATCCTACGAGCAGTACTTC
d_gene: -; abundance: -; v_gene: TRBV15; j_gene: TRBJ2-3; CDR3aa: CATGTGGSTDTQYF; CDR3nt: TGTGCCACTGGGACTGGGGGGAGCACAGATACGCAGTATTTT